A selection of T cell receptor beta chains follows, all from one sample in a study of blood T cell repertoires in COVID-19. The table came from immunoSEQ multiplex PCR; TCRdb's copy has only in-frame clones and leaves some out. The top ten hold roughly 6.8% of the sample, which has hundreds of thousands of clones, approximately 88% seen once. Sequenced material: peripheral blood. The receptors were sampled from a woman aged 25 to 45 with COVID-19, enrolled during active disease. CDR3s include the opening cysteine and the closing phenylalanine or tryptophan. The order of the fields is J gene, D gene, clone size, V gene, CDR3 protein, CDR3 DNA. D genes are given only for firm matches. Where a row states a size, it is once, few, many or the class of an expanded clone; other rows omit it.

TRBJ1-5	-	-	TRBV5-6	CASSSNPGEAQHF	TGTGCCAGCAGCTCGAACCCCGGGGAGGCCCAGCATTTT
TRBJ1-5	-	-	TRBV19	CASSLAGRRGNQPQHF	TGTGCCAGTAGTCTCGCCGGGCGGCGGGGCAATCAGCCCCAGCATTTT
TRBJ1-1	-	-	TRBV6-2/TRBV6-3	CASSYSGGIPEAFF	TGTGCCAGCAGTTACTCGGGCGGGATCCCTGAAGCTTTCTTT
TRBJ1-4	TRBD1	-	TRBV5-4	CASSPDRGREKLFF	TGTGCCAGCAGCCCGGACAGGGGGAGAGAAAAACTGTTTTTT
TRBJ2-1	TRBD2	-	TRBV15	CATSTGTRSYNEQFF	TGTGCCACCAGCACCGGGACTAGGTCCTACAATGAGCAGTTCTTC
TRBJ1-2	-	-	TRBV20-1	CSASGTYYGYTF	TGCAGTGCTAGTGGGACATACTATGGCTACACCTTC
TRBJ2-7	TRBD1	-	TRBV19	CASSSPGTGGSYEQYF	TGTGCCAGTAGTTCCCCCGGGACAGGGGGGTCCTACGAGCAGTACTTC
TRBJ1-1	-	-	TRBV3-1/TRBV3-2	CASSQEGRGGAFF	TGTGCCAGCAGCCAAGAGGGGCGCGGGGGGGCTTTCTTT
TRBJ1-1	-	-	TRBV19	CASSINLETTEAFF	TGTGCCAGTAGTATAAATCTGGAGACCACTGAAGCTTTCTTT
TRBJ2-1	TRBD1	-	TRBV29-1	CSGLRTGEQFF	TGCAGCGGCCTTCGGACAGGCGAGCAGTTCTTC
TRBJ2-2	-	-	TRBV5-5	CASSMGFTGNTGELFF	TGTGCCAGCAGCATGGGGTTTACCGGGAACACCGGGGAGCTGTTTTTT
TRBJ1-1	-	-	TRBV6-1	CASSESGSTEAFF	TGTGCCAGCAGTGAATCGGGGAGCACTGAAGCTTTCTTT
TRBJ1-5	-	-	TRBV18	CASSNSRDQPQHF	TGTGCCAGCTCAAACTCCAGGGATCAGCCCCAGCATTTT
TRBJ1-2	-	-	TRBV19	CASSAGFTNTINYGYTF	TGTGCCAGTAGCGCAGGGTTCACGAACACAATAAACTATGGCTACACCTTC
TRBJ2-2	-	-	TRBV7-2	CASSFGGSRNTGELFF	TGTGCCAGCAGCTTTGGCGGCTCCAGGAACACCGGGGAGCTGTTTTTT
TRBJ1-6	-	-	TRBV27	CASSLSYYNSPLHF	TGTGCCAGCAGTTTAAGCTACTATAATTCACCCCTCCACTTT
TRBJ2-5	TRBD2	-	TRBV7-9	CASSLARGGQETQYF	TGTGCCAGCAGCTTAGCCCGCGGGGGACAAGAGACCCAGTACTTC
TRBJ2-5	TRBD2	-	TRBV4-2	CASSLTGRGGKETQYF	TGTGCCAGCAGCCTGACTGGGCGGGGGGGGAAAGAGACCCAGTACTTC
TRBJ1-5	-	few	TRBV3-1/TRBV3-2	CASTRGGAAGNQPQHF	TGTGCCAGCACTAGGGGGGGGGCTGCGGGCAATCAGCCCCAGCATTTT
TRBJ2-1	TRBD1	once	TRBV19	CASSTWTGGRNEQFF	TGTGCCAGTAGTACCTGGACAGGGGGACGCAATGAGCAGTTCTTC
TRBJ2-5	TRBD1	-	TRBV11-2	CASSTLLGRQGTALNF	TGTGCCAGCAGCACCCTGTTGGGGAGACAGGGAACGGCCTTGAACTTC
TRBJ2-7	TRBD1	-	TRBV7-9	CASSSWGQASSYEQYF	TGTGCCAGCAGCTCGTGGGGACAGGCCTCCTCCTACGAGCAGTACTTC
TRBJ2-7	TRBD1	-	TRBV4-1	CASSLFGTGYDEQYF	TGCGCCAGCAGCCTATTCGGGACAGGGTACGACGAGCAGTACTTC
TRBJ2-5	TRBD2	once	TRBV7-6	CASSSPAGGSLETQYF	TGTGCCAGCAGCTCACCAGCGGGAGGGTCTCTAGAGACCCAGTACTTC
TRBJ2-1	TRBD2	-	TRBV11-3	CASSFPGTSGHNEQFF	TGTGCCAGCAGCTTCCCCGGGACTAGCGGGCACAATGAGCAGTTCTTC
TRBJ2-1	TRBD2	-	TRBV11-2	CASSYTSGRAGKNEQFF	TGTGCCAGCAGCTATACTAGCGGGAGGGCCGGTAAGAATGAGCAGTTCTTC
TRBJ2-3	TRBD2	-	TRBV25-1	CASNLGTSGGSTDTQYF	TGTGCCAGCAATCTAGGGACTAGCGGGGGTAGCACAGATACGCAGTATTTT
TRBJ2-5	TRBD1	-	TRBV30	CAWSAQGVGETQYF	TGTGCCTGGAGTGCACAGGGGGTGGGGGAGACCCAGTACTTC
TRBJ2-2	-	-	TRBV5-1	CASSLGRAVTGELFF	TGCGCCAGCAGCCTTGGCAGGGCGGTCACCGGGGAGCTGTTTTTT
TRBJ2-6	-	-	TRBV27	CASGLAAGANVLTF	TGTGCCAGCGGTTTGGCCGCTGGGGCCAACGTCCTGACTTTC
TRBJ2-1	TRBD1	-	TRBV19	CASSITPGQGFNEQFF	TGTGCCAGTAGTATTACCCCGGGACAGGGGTTCAATGAGCAGTTCTTC
TRBJ1-5	-	once	TRBV7-4	CASSLAKVQESNQPQHF	TGTGCCAGCAGCTTAGCGAAGGTGCAGGAAAGCAATCAGCCCCAGCATTTT
TRBJ2-3	TRBD1	-	TRBV20-1	CSATWDRTQYF	TGCAGTGCTACGTGGGACAGGACGCAGTATTTT
TRBJ2-2	TRBD2	-	TRBV25-1	CASSDTGRVTGELFF	TGTGCCAGCAGTGATACGGGGAGGGTCACCGGGGAGCTGTTTTTT
TRBJ2-7	-	-	TRBV3-1/TRBV3-2	CASSHGLRTEYTYEQYF	TGTGCCAGCAGCCATGGGTTGCGGACAGAGTACACCTACGAGCAGTACTTC
TRBJ2-1	TRBD2	-	TRBV5-6	CASSLGGGAYNEQFF	TGTGCCAGCAGCTTGGGCGGGGGGGCCTACAATGAGCAGTTCTTC
TRBJ2-7	TRBD1	-	TRBV29-1	CSANTGGVFSEQYF	TGCAGCGCTAATACAGGGGGCGTATTTTCCGAGCAGTACTTC
TRBJ1-1	-	once	TRBV7-2	CASSLAGQGGTEAFF	TGTGCCAGCAGCTTAGCGGGGCAGGGTGGCACTGAAGCTTTCTTT
TRBJ1-1	-	-	TRBV7-9	CASSFPAGREAFF	TGTGCCAGCAGCTTCCCGGCAGGCCGTGAAGCTTTCTTT
TRBJ2-5	-	-	TRBV5-1	CASSLVSAGQETQYF	TGCGCCAGCAGCTTGGTGTCGGCAGGGCAAGAGACCCAGTACTTC
TRBJ1-5	TRBD1	-	TRBV6-5	CASGQGAGQPQHF	TGTGCCAGCGGGCAGGGGGCCGGACAGCCCCAGCATTTT
TRBJ2-7	TRBD2	-	TRBV3-1/TRBV3-2	CASSPGLAGPSYEQYF	TGTGCCAGCAGCCCCGGACTAGCGGGGCCTTCCTACGAGCAGTACTTC
TRBJ2-7	TRBD1	-	TRBV10-3	CAISESGTGPGEPYEQYF	TGTGCCATCAGTGAGTCTGGGACAGGCCCTGGAGAGCCCTACGAGCAGTACTTC
TRBJ2-5	TRBD2	-	TRBV19	CASRPGLAGGPGETQYF	TGTGCCAGTAGGCCAGGGCTAGCGGGAGGGCCAGGGGAGACCCAGTACTTC
TRBJ2-5	-	-	TRBV5-8	CASSLGVGRQETQYF	TGTGCCAGCAGCTTGGGCGTTGGGCGTCAAGAGACCCAGTACTTC
TRBJ2-7	-	-	TRBV29-1	CSAQGSLAQYF	TGCAGCGCCCAGGGGTCATTGGCGCAGTACTTC
TRBJ2-7	TRBD1	-	TRBV6-2/TRBV6-3	CASSRVGGQTLSYEQYF	TGTGCCAGCAGTAGGGTTGGGGGACAGACCCTCTCCTACGAGCAGTACTTC
TRBJ2-1	TRBD1	-	TRBV11-2	CASSFTGEVDEQFF	TGTGCCAGCAGCTTTACAGGGGAAGTCGATGAGCAGTTCTTC
TRBJ1-2	TRBD1	-	TRBV6-6	CASRIGQGVNYGYTF	TGTGCCAGCAGGATTGGACAGGGTGTTAACTATGGCTACACCTTC